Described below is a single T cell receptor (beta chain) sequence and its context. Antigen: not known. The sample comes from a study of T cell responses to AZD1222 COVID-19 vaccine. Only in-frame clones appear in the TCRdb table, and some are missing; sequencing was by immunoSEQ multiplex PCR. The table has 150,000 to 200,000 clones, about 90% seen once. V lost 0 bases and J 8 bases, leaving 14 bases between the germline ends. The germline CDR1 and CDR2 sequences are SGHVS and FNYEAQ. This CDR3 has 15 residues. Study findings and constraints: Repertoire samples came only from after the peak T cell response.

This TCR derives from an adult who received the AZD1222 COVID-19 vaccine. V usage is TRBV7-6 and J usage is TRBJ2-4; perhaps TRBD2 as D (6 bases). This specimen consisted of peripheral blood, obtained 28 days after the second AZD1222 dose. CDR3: CASSLAGTVTDIQYF. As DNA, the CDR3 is TGTGCCAGCAGCTTAGCGGGGACTGTCACGGACATTCAGTACTTC.